This entry lists 7 T cell receptor beta chains sequenced from one sample in a study of glioma-infiltrating T cells after dendritic cell vaccination. Measured with immunoSEQ multiplex PCR; TCRdb has only the in-frame clones, and not every one. The sample lists roughly 80,000 clones, approximately 90% seen once, with roughly 3.1% in the top ten. Material: blood, obtained before dendritic cell vaccination. The source of these receptors is a human donor with glioblastoma.

The chain couples TRBV11-2 to TRBJ2-1, with 8 positions matching TRBD1. This CDR3 spans 16 amino acids. V was pared by 0 bases and J by 7 bases, with 8 bases of the junction left unmatched. In germline, CDR1 is SGHAT, CDR2 FQNNGV. The CDR3 DNA follows: TGTGCCAGCAGCTTAGATGGGGACAGGTCAAGAAATGAGCAGTTCTTC. It codes for CASSLDGDRSRNEQFF.

This sequence joins TRBV10-3 and TRBJ2-7; maybe TRBD1 (6 bases). Trimming stripped 4 bases from V and 0 bases from J, with 16 bases between. The CDR3 runs 16 residues. Germline V lookup: CDR1 ENHRY, CDR2 SYGVKD. The DNA for the CDR3 is TGTGCCATCAGTGCCGGACAGTTTGGGTACTCCTACGAGCAGTACTTC. It codes for CAISAGQFGYSYEQYF.

This clone has only one observation. The V call is TRBV27, the J call TRBJ1-2; 7 nucleotides match TRBD1. The CDR3 is 14 amino acids. CDR1 and CDR2 from the germline V gene are MNHEY and SMNVEV (reference sequence). V gave up 2 bases and J gave up 6 bases; unmatched junction bases: 6. The CDR3 nucleotides read TGTGCCAGCAGTTTACTTGGGCAGGGGGATGGCTACACCTTC. Translated: CASSLLGQGDGYTF.

The V gene is TRBV6-5, the J gene TRBJ1-1, with D possibly matching TRBD1 (5 bases). The CDR3 is made up of 14 amino acids. Trimming stripped 5 bases from V and 4 bases from J, with 14 bases between. Germline CDR1 reads MNHEY; CDR2 reads SVGAGI. CDR3 residues: CASSAERTITEAFF. In nucleotides, the CDR3 is TGTGCCAGCAGTGCGGAGAGGACAATCACTGAAGCTTTCTTT.

V gene TRBV18 combines with J gene TRBJ1-2; a possible D gene is TRBD1 (5 bases). Trimming removed 3 bases at V and 2 bases at J, with 10 bases between. Germline V lookup: CDR1 KGHSH, CDR2 LQKENI. CDR3 size: 14 residues. CDR3 sequence reads: CASSPGSGNYGYTF. CDR3 DNA sequence: TGTGCCAGCTCACCGGGATCAGGGAACTATGGCTACACCTTC.

The chain has TRBV9 and TRBJ2-6; possible D gene TRBD1, 6 bases. V gave up 4 bases and J gave up 0 bases, with 20 bases separating them. Germline V gene lookup returns CDR1 SGDLS and CDR2 YYNGEE. The CDR3 consists of 19 residues. The CDR3 reads CASSPRLGTPNSGANVLTF. Here the CDR3 DNA reads TGTGCCAGCAGCCCCCGGTTGGGGACACCGAACTCTGGGGCCAACGTCCTGACTTTC.

The rearrangement links TRBV11-1 to TRBJ2-7; no clear D. Between the trimmed V and J ends, which lost 3 bases and 3 bases, there was a span of 15 bases. This CDR3 has 15 residues. Germline CDR1 reads SGHAT; CDR2 reads FQDESV (reference sequence). DNA for the CDR3: TGTGCCAGCAGCTTTCGTCCCAGTTTCCTCTACGAGCAGTACTTC. This translates into CASSFRPSFLYEQYF.